These T cell receptor beta chains were read from a single sample in a study of T cell responses to AZD1222 COVID-19 vaccine. Profiling relied on immunoSEQ multiplex PCR, and the TCRdb table lists in-frame clones only, not all of them. The sample has some 150,000 clones; about 93% are singletons. The sequencing used peripheral blood, collected on day 0 of AZD1222 vaccination. The receptors were gathered from an adult in good health. CDR3s include the opening cysteine and the closing phenylalanine or tryptophan. A D gene is named only where the DNA matches it firmly. Part of the rows lack a size; the others show once, few, many or a class for expanded clones.

>TRBJ1-2|TRBV6-5|few|NA
CASSKHANYYGYTF
TGTGCCAGCAGCAAACACGCTAACTACTATGGCTACACCTTC
>TRBJ2-2|TRBV28|NA|TRBD2
CASSLPGSGGYTGELFF
TGTGCCAGCAGCCTACCGGGGAGCGGGGGTTACACCGGGGAGCTGTTTTTT
>TRBJ2-7|TRBV13|NA|TRBD1
CASSSTDRGRGGEQYF
TGTGCCAGCAGCTCCACGGACAGGGGGCGAGGTGGTGAGCAGTACTTC
>TRBJ2-3|TRBV27|NA|NA
CASSSGISGDTQYF
TGTGCCAGCAGCTCCGGGATCTCCGGAGATACGCAGTATTTT
>TRBJ1-1|TRBV29-1|once|NA
CSVRNTEAFF
TGCAGCGTTAGAAACACTGAAGCTTTCTTT
>TRBJ2-7|TRBV12-3/TRBV12-4|few|TRBD1
CASSWDSNYEQYF
TGTGCCAGCAGTTGGGACAGTAACTACGAGCAGTACTTC
>TRBJ2-1|TRBV7-9|NA|TRBD1
CASSPTTGVEQFF
TGTGCCAGCAGCCCGACGACAGGGGTTGAGCAGTTCTTC
>TRBJ1-6|TRBV10-3|NA|NA
CAISSTDISPLHF
TGTGCCATCAGTTCTACCGACATTTCACCCCTCCACTTT
>TRBJ2-1|TRBV2|NA|TRBD1
CASSATGGWNEQFF
TGTGCCAGCAGTGCGACAGGGGGATGGAATGAGCAGTTCTTC
>TRBJ1-2|TRBV5-5|NA|NA
CASSLSLKDGYTF
TGTGCCAGCAGCTTGTCCCTGAAGGATGGCTACACCTTC
>TRBJ1-1|TRBV19|NA|NA
CASSIGRANTEAFF
TGTGCCAGTTCCATCGGGAGGGCGAACACTGAAGCTTTCTTT
>TRBJ1-5|TRBV28|once|NA
CASSLFPGANQPQHF
TGTGCCAGCAGTTTATTTCCAGGCGCGAATCAGCCCCAGCATTTT
>TRBJ1-2|TRBV3-1/TRBV3-2|NA|TRBD1
CASSLQGAEGYTF
TGTGCCAGCAGCCTACAGGGGGCGGAAGGCTACACCTTC
>TRBJ2-1|TRBV6-6|NA|NA
CASSRVTSSYNEQFF
TGTGCCAGCAGTCGCGTTACTAGCTCCTACAATGAGCAGTTCTTC
>TRBJ1-1|TRBV19|NA|NA
CASSGSLNTEAFF
TGTGCCAGTAGCGGGAGCCTGAACACTGAAGCTTTCTTT
>TRBJ1-1|TRBV2|once|NA
CASSVVTEAFF
TGTGCCAGCAGTGTTGTCACTGAAGCTTTCTTT
>TRBJ2-1|TRBV27|NA|NA
CASKAANHEQFF
TGTGCCAGCAAGGCGGCAAATCATGAGCAGTTCTTC
>TRBJ1-2|TRBV2|NA|NA
CASSVWAPQSNYGYTF
TGTGCCAGCAGTGTATGGGCCCCACAGAGTAACTATGGCTACACCTTC
>TRBJ1-6|TRBV10-3|NA|NA
CASKGSYNSPLHF
TGTGCCTCCAAAGGCTCCTATAATTCACCCCTCCACTTT
>TRBJ1-2|TRBV23-1|NA|NA
CASSLRPTAGYRGYGYTF
TGCGCCAGCAGTCTACGTCCCACCGCCGGTTATAGAGGCTATGGCTACACCTTC
>TRBJ2-7|TRBV30|once|TRBD2
CAWSGTSRLSEQYF
TGTGCCTGGAGTGGGACTAGCCGGCTATCCGAGCAGTACTTC
>TRBJ1-1|TRBV25-1|NA|NA
CASSEYGGSLNTEAFF
TGTGCCAGCAGTGAATATGGGGGATCTTTGAACACTGAAGCTTTCTTT